What follows are 7 T cell receptor beta chains derived from one specimen sequenced in a study of cytomegalovirus exposure and HLA in healthy donors. A multiplex PCR was run with 60 Vbeta primers and 13 Jbeta primers. The data were produced by immunoSEQ multiplex PCR, yet TCRdb's version contains in-frame clones alone and is incomplete. Found here are fewer than 100,000 clones, approximately 7.1% of them singletons; the top ten hold 2.3%. Specimen: PBMCs. Every receptor here comes from a man aged 45-60 years in good health and CMV-seronegative.

This clone appeared a few times. V usage is TRBV7-9 and J usage is TRBJ2-7; 8 nucleotides line up with TRBD2. The CDR3 loop spans 16 amino acids. In germline, CDR1 is SEHNR, CDR2 FQNEAQ (reference sequence). V shed 0 bases, J shed 3 bases, and the junction held 7 bases outside the gene matches. CDR3 sequence: CASSLARGGRLYEQYF. As DNA, the CDR3 is TGTGCCAGCAGCTTAGCGCGGGGCGGGAGGCTCTACGAGCAGTACTTC.

This clone was seen only a few times. The chain has TRBV5-4 and TRBJ1-2; possible D gene TRBD1, 6 bases. V lost 3 bases and J 2 bases, leaving 11 bases between the germline ends. CDR1 and CDR2 from the germline V gene are SGHNT and YYREEE (reference sequence). This CDR3 has 14 residues. The CDR3: CASSSETGNYGYTF. CDR3 nucleotides: TGTGCCAGCAGCTCCGAGACAGGAAACTATGGCTACACCTTC.

The chain has TRBV11-2 and TRBJ2-3; TRBD2 is a possible D gene (7 bases). Germline V lookup: CDR1 SGHAT, CDR2 FQNNGV. This CDR3 comprises 15 residues. Trimming took 8 bases from V and 6 from J, leaving 21 bases between them. The CDR3 is CASASRGGPRDTQYF. The DNA for the CDR3 is TGTGCCAGCGCGTCGAGGGGGGGGCCACGGGATACGCAGTATTTT. Full variable domain (rest looked up from reference TRBV11-2 and TRBJ2-3): EAGVAQSPRYKIIEKRQSVAFWCNPISGHATLYWYQQILGQGPKLLIQFQNNGVVDDSQLPKDRFSAERLKGVDSTLKIQPAKLEDSAVYLCASASRGGPRDTQYFGPGTRLTVL.

The V gene is TRBV30, the J gene TRBJ1-2; 7 bases line up with TRBD1. The germline CDR1 and CDR2 sequences are GTSNPN and SVGIG (reference sequence). The CDR3 runs to 12 residues. The junction had 8 bases not matched to a gene; V was cut back by 5 bases and J by 8 bases. The CDR3, as DNA: TGTGCCTGGTCTCAGGGGGAGAGAGGCTACACCTTC. Translating gives CAWSQGERGYTF. Complete variable domain (other parts from reference TRBV30 and TRBJ1-2): SQTIHQWPATLVQPVGSPLSLECTVEGTSNPNLYWYRQAAGRGLQLLFYSVGIGQISSEVPQNLSASRPQDRQFILSSKKLLLSDSGFYLCAWSQGERGYTFGSGTRLTVV.

This clone came up a few times. The CDR3 region has the DNA TGCGCCAGCACCCGGACCTCGACTAGCGGGACCAACAATGAGCAGTTCTTC. Encoded protein: CASTRTSTSGTNNEQFF. The V call is TRBV5-1, the J call TRBJ2-1; TRBD2 matches at 11 bases. Trimming took 6 bases from V and 5 from J; bases not matched to a gene: 13. The germline gives CDR1 SGHRS, CDR2 YFSETQ. The CDR3 is 17 residues long.

This clone showed up just a few times. The chain couples TRBV6-5 to TRBJ1-3; possibly TRBD1 for D (6 bases). V lost 6 bases, J lost 4 bases, and 13 bases lay in between. The CDR3 contains 14 residues. The germline gives CDR1 MNHEY, CDR2 SVGAGI. The CDR3 is CASSPRDTGNTIYF. CDR3 DNA: TGTGCCAGCAGCCCCCGGGACACAGGAAACACCATATATTTT.

V gene TRBV6-5 combines with J gene TRBJ1-2, with 8 positions matching TRBD1. The CDR3 covers 14 residues. Germline trimming cut 6 bases from V and 5 bases from J; bases unmatched to any gene: 8. CDR1 is MNHEY and CDR2 is SVGAGI in the germline V gene. In DNA, the CDR3 is TGTGCCAGCAGCCCGGGGACAGGAAATTATGGCTACACCTTC. It specifies CASSPGTGNYGYTF.